Each of the 27 T cell receptor beta chains below was sequenced from the same sample in a study of blood T cell repertoires in COVID-19. Clones were sequenced by immunoSEQ multiplex PCR, and TCRdb holds only the in-frame ones, with some missing. Of some 200,000 clones in the sample, around four fifths were seen once. The sequenced sample consisted of PBMCs or T cells enriched from blood (not recorded which). The source of these receptors is a man aged 35 to 55 who had recovered from COVID-19.

The V gene is TRBV5-6, the J gene TRBJ1-1, with D uncertain. The ends were cut back, 7 bases at V and 4 bases at J, with 20 bases in the middle. The CDR3 spans 15 residues. Germline values: CDR1 SGHDT, CDR2 YYEEEE. The CDR3: CASWPLRIGGTEAFF. In DNA, the CDR3 is TGTGCCAGCTGGCCGCTTAGGATCGGAGGCACTGAAGCTTTCTTT. The full variable domain, rest sourced from reference TRBV5-6 and TRBJ1-1, is DAGVTQSPTHLIKTRGQQVTLRCSPKSGHDTVSWYQQALGQGPQFIFQYYEEEERQRGNFPDRFSGHQFPNYSSELNVNALLLGDSALYLCASWPLRIGGTEAFFGQGTRLTVV.

The genes are TRBV5-1 and TRBJ1-4; 9 nucleotides agree with TRBD1. V dropped 3 bases and J dropped 1; count of bases not matched to a gene: 4. This CDR3 is built from 16 residues. In germline, CDR1 is SGHRS, CDR2 YFSETQ. The CDR3 DNA follows: TGCGCCAGCAGCTCCGGACAGGGGAGAACTAATGAAAAACTGTTTTTT. It specifies CASSSGQGRTNEKLFF.

The rearrangement links TRBV7-2 to TRBJ1-1, with D possibly TRBD1 on 5 matching bases. CDR3 size: 15 residues. V lost 4 bases to trimming and J lost 1 base, with 13 bases between them. Germline values: CDR1 SGHTA, CDR2 FQGNSA. The CDR3: CASSSLGAPNTEAFF. The CDR3 nucleotides are TGTGCCAGCAGCTCGCTAGGGGCGCCGAACACTGAAGCTTTCTTT.

The chain employs TRBV7-8 and TRBJ1-3; 8 bases agree with TRBD1. J lost 3 bases, V lost 6 bases, and 13 bases had no gene match. Germline V gene sequence: CDR1 SGHVS, CDR2 FQNEAQ. The CDR3 runs to 17 residues. CDR3 amino acids: CASSYPQGASVGNTIYF. DNA of the CDR3: TGTGCCAGCAGTTATCCCCAGGGGGCGTCTGTTGGAAACACCATATATTTT.

Written as DNA, the CDR3 is TGCGCCAGCAGCGCGAGGGAGGACAGGTTTAACACTGAAGCTTTCTTT. Translated: CASSAREDRFNTEAFF. This sequence joins TRBV4-1 and TRBJ1-1, with 7 nucleotides matching TRBD1. The V gene end was trimmed by 5 bases and the J gene end by 2 bases; junction bases not matched to a gene: 11. This CDR3 contains 16 residues. Germline V gene sequence: CDR1 MGHRA, CDR2 YSYEKL.

The chain recombines TRBV6-5 with TRBJ2-3, with a tentative D call TRBD2 (5 bases). Germline assignment: CDR1 MNHEY and CDR2 SVGAGI. There are 15 residues in the CDR3. The ends were cut back, 6 bases at V and 0 bases at J, with 13 bases in the middle. DNA for the CDR3: TGTGCCAGCAGACCGAGCGGAGTTAGCACAGATACGCAGTATTTT. Residues: CASRPSGVSTDTQYF.

The chain joins TRBV5-6 to TRBJ1-2; D is unclear. Looked up from germline, CDR1 is SGHDT and CDR2 is YYEEEE. Trimming took 4 bases from V and 3 from J, leaving 13 bases between them. The CDR3 is 14 amino acids. The CDR3: CASSLRVSDYGYTF. CDR3 bases: TGTGCCAGCAGCCTGCGAGTGTCCGACTATGGCTACACCTTC.

The CDR3 DNA follows: TGTGCCAGCAGTTTTTTAGGGGGGGCGGGGACCCAGTACTTC. This encodes CASSFLGGAGTQYF. The J gene is TRBJ2-5, the V gene TRBV27, with D possibly matching TRBD2 (7 bases). CDR3 length: 14 residues. Per germline, CDR1 MNHEY and CDR2 SMNVEV (reference sequence). Trimming left V 3 bases short and J 7 bases short, with 15 bases between.

The chain combines TRBV6-5 with TRBJ2-3; TRBD1 matches at 9 bases. The CDR3 spans 15 residues. Per germline, CDR1 MNHEY and CDR2 SVGAGI. Trimming removed 5 bases from V and 3 bases from J; junction bases left unmatched: 6. CDR3 nucleotides: TGTGCCAGCAGTAACGGACAGGGGAGGACAGATACGCAGTATTTT. Amino acid sequence: CASSNGQGRTDTQYF.

The chain couples TRBV6-5 to TRBJ1-2; possibly TRBD1 for D (5 bases). Trimming cost V 6 bases and J 0 bases, with 11 bases left between them. Germline V CDR1 and CDR2: MNHEY, SVGAGI. The CDR3 sequence is 14 residues long. This chain's CDR3 is CASRGGLANYGYTF. The CDR3 nucleotides are TGTGCCAGCAGGGGGGGGTTAGCTAACTATGGCTACACCTTC.

V usage is TRBV5-1 and J usage is TRBJ2-1, with 7 positions matching TRBD2. The junction had 4 bases not matched to a gene; V was cut back by 5 bases and J by 2 bases. From germline, CDR1 is SGHRS and CDR2 YFSETQ. CDR3 length: 14 residues. CDR3 in amino acids: CASSGGRAYNEQFF. DNA for the CDR3: TGCGCCAGCAGTGGGGGGAGGGCCTACAATGAGCAGTTCTTC.

This clone appeared a single time. The chain recombines TRBV5-6 with TRBJ2-5; D is possibly TRBD1 (5 bases). CDR3 length: 13 residues. V lost 1 base to trimming and J lost 4 bases, with 8 bases between them. CDR1 is SGHDT, CDR2 YYEEEE, per germline. In DNA, the CDR3 is TGTGCCAGCAGCTTGAGGGGTCCAGAGACCCAGTACTTC. Translation: CASSLRGPETQYF.

In this sample, this clone turned up once. The CDR3 is CASSPRLRTSGRANEQFF. CDR3 bases: TGTGCCAGCAGCCCACGACTGCGCACTAGCGGGAGGGCCAATGAGCAGTTCTTC. This chain joins TRBV11-2 and TRBJ2-1; 13 bases agree with TRBD2. This CDR3 has 18 residues. CDR1 is SGHAT, CDR2 FQNNGV, per germline. V shed 5 bases, J shed 6 bases, and the junction held 13 bases outside the gene matches.

The chain recombines TRBV2 with TRBJ1-1, with D possibly TRBD1 on 6 matching bases. In germline, CDR1 is SNHLY, CDR2 FYNNEI. The CDR3 runs 14 residues. Trimming left V 6 bases short and J 1 base short, with 12 bases between. CDR3 DNA: TGTGCCAGCAGCCCGACAGGACGGAACACTGAAGCTTTCTTT. It codes for CASSPTGRNTEAFF.

The rearrangement joins TRBV6-5 to TRBJ1-3, with 7 bases matching TRBD1. This CDR3 has 14 residues. Germline CDR1 MNHEY, CDR2 SVGAGI. The ends lost 6 bases at V and 4 bases at J; junction bases unmatched: 6. The DNA of the CDR3 is TGTGCCAGCAGACGACAGGGCGAGGGAAACACCATATATTTT. Protein sequence: CASRRQGEGNTIYF.

A single count supports this clone. The CDR3, as DNA: TGTGCCAGCAGTTTCCCAGGGAACTATGGCTACACCTTC. As protein: CASSFPGNYGYTF. The J gene is TRBJ1-2, the V gene TRBV27; a weak D match, TRBD1 (5 bases). Germline assignment: CDR1 MNHEY and CDR2 SMNVEV (reference sequence). CDR3 length equals 13 residues. Trimming removed 3 bases from V and 2 bases from J, with 7 bases in between.

The chain is built from TRBV24-1 and TRBJ2-3, with a tentative D call TRBD2 (5 bases). Germline loops: CDR1 KGHDR, CDR2 SFDVKD. V lost 4 bases to trimming and J lost 5 bases, with 12 bases between them. The CDR3 covers 14 residues. DNA of the CDR3: TGTGCCACCAGTGACTCAGACCGGGGAGATACGCAGTATTTT. Amino acids: CATSDSDRGDTQYF.

The chain employs TRBV18 and TRBJ2-1; TRBD1 matches 10 bases. The J segment lost 9 bases and the V segment lost 6 bases, leaving 8 bases of the junction unmatched. The germline CDR1 and CDR2 sequences are KGHSH and LQKENI. The CDR3 is 14 residues long. In DNA form, the CDR3 reads TGTGCCAGCTCCCTTGGACAGGGGGTGGGTGAGCAGTTCTTC. It codes for CASSLGQGVGEQFF.

This clone was detected a few times. This sequence joins TRBV28 and TRBJ2-2, with a weak D call TRBD2 (5 bases). The germline V gene encodes CDR1 MDHEN and CDR2 SYDVKM. Deletions cut 5 bases from V and 5 bases from J, with 12 bases between. The CDR3 is 14 amino acids. The CDR3 region is CASSPRGLTGELFF. In DNA form, the CDR3 reads TGTGCCAGCAGTCCCCGCGGGTTGACCGGGGAGCTGTTTTTT.

The chain joins TRBV24-1 to TRBJ2-3, with 13 positions matching TRBD2. The V gene's germline CDR1 is KGHDR and CDR2 SFDVKD. This CDR3 is 16 amino acids long. The ends lost 4 bases at V and 5 bases at J; junction bases unmatched: 5. This CDR3 is CATSDPGLAGVDTQYF. In nucleotides, the CDR3 is TGTGCCACCAGTGACCCCGGACTAGCGGGAGTAGATACGCAGTATTTT.

The rearrangement uses TRBV28 and TRBJ2-7; D is perhaps TRBD2 (5 bases). From germline, CDR1 is MDHEN and CDR2 SYDVKM. Trimming left V 6 bases short and J 5 bases short, with 17 bases between. The CDR3 has 14 residues. The CDR3 is CASRLGTPGHEQYF. The CDR3 nucleotides are TGTGCCAGCAGACTAGGCACACCCGGCCACGAGCAGTACTTC. Using reference TRBV28 and TRBJ2-7 for the parts outside the CDR3, the full variable domain is DVKVTQSSRYLVKRTGEKVFLECVQDMDHENMFWYRQDPGLGLRLIYFSYDVKMKEKGDIPEGYSVSREKKERFSLILESASTNQTSMYLCASRLGTPGHEQYFGPGTRLTVT.

V usage is TRBV5-4 and J usage is TRBJ1-1, with 8 bases aligning to TRBD1. J lost 1 base, V lost 0 bases, and 2 bases had no gene match. CDR1 is SGHNT, CDR2 YYREEE, per germline (reference sequence). The CDR3 runs 15 residues. This chain's CDR3 is CASSLGGQANTEAFF. The CDR3 DNA follows: TGTGCCAGCAGCTTGGGGGGACAGGCGAACACTGAAGCTTTCTTT.

This clone was counted once. This chain links TRBV4-2 with TRBJ2-1; TRBD2 aligns across 12 bases. V trimming: 7 bases; J trimming: 1 base; junction bases outside the gene matches: 5. Germline V lookup: CDR1 LGHNA, CDR2 YNFKEQ. The CDR3 extends over 16 amino acids. The CDR3 DNA sequence: TGTGCCAGCACCCCTAGCGGGAGGGTTTCCTACAATGAGCAGTTCTTC. This translates into CASTPSGRVSYNEQFF.

The chain joins TRBV23-1 to TRBJ2-5; 9 nucleotides agree with TRBD2. TRBV23-1 is noted as an ORF with a role that remains uncertain. Trimming at V came to 0 bases and at J to 2 bases, leaving 7 bases not matched to a gene. This CDR3 has 17 residues. CDR3 protein: CASSQSRLADRQETQYF. The CDR3 DNA follows: TGCGCCAGCAGTCAATCGAGACTAGCGGACAGACAAGAGACCCAGTACTTC.

V is TRBV7-3 and J is TRBJ2-1; 10 bases match TRBD2. The CDR3 extends over 16 amino acids. In germline, CDR1 is SGHTA, CDR2 FQGTGA. Trimming removed 5 bases from V and 8 bases from J; junction bases left unmatched: 12. CDR3 residues: CASSPTGLAGVYEQFF. The CDR3 bases are TGTGCCAGCAGCCCCACAGGGCTAGCGGGAGTGTATGAGCAGTTCTTC.

The rearrangement joins TRBV3-1 (or the pseudogene TRBV3-2) to TRBJ2-4; 7 bases agree with TRBD1. The CDR3 covers 15 residues. Trimming removed 1 base from V and 11 bases from J; junction bases left unmatched: 11. CDR1 LGHDT and CDR2 YNNKEL come from the germline V gene (reference sequence). Here the CDR3 reads CASSQGGQGVYVQYF. CDR3 DNA sequence: TGTGCCAGCAGCCAAGGGGGGCAGGGGGTTTACGTTCAGTACTTC.

This chain's CDR3 is CASSLRDREKGHYGYTF. For the CDR3, the DNA is TGTGCCAGCAGCCTCCGGGACAGGGAAAAAGGGCACTATGGCTACACCTTC. V usage is TRBV7-2 and J usage is TRBJ1-2; 9 nucleotides agree with TRBD1. Losses at the gene ends were 5 bases for V and 3 bases for J; bases not matched to a gene: 13. The germline V gene has CDR1 SGHTA and CDR2 FQGNSA. This CDR3 spans 17 amino acids. The whole variable domain, remainder taken from reference TRBV7-2 and TRBJ1-2, is GAGVSQSPSNKVTEKGKDVELRCDPISGHTALYWYRQSLGQGLEFLIYFQGNSAPDKSGLPSDRFSAERTGGSVSTLTIQRTQQEDSAVYLCASSLRDREKGHYGYTFGSGTRLTVV.